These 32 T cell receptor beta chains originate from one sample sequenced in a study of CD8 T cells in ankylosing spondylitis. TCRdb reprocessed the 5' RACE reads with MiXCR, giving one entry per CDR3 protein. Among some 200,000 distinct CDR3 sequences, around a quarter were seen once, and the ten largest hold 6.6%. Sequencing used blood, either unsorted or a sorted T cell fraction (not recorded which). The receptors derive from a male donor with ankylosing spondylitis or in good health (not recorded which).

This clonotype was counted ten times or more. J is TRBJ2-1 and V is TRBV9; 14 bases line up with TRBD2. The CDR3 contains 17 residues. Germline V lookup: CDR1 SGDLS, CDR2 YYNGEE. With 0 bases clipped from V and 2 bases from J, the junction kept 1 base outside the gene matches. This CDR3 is CASSVGLAGGTYNEQFF. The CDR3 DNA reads TGTGCCAGCAGCGTAGGACTAGCGGGAGGGACCTACAATGAGCAGTTCTTC.

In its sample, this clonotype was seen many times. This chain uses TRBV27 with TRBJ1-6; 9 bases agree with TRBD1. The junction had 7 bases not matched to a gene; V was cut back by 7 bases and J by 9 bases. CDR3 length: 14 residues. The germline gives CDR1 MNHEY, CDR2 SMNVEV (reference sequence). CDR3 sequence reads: CASMKQGALSPLHF. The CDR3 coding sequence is TGTGCCAGCATGAAACAGGGGGCGCTTTCACCCCTCCACTTT.

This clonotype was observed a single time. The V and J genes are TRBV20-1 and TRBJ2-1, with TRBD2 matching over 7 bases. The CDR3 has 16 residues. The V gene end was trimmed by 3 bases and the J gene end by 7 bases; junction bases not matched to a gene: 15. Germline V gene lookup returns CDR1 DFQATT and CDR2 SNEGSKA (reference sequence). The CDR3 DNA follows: TGCAGTGCTAGGGGTTTAGCGGGTAAGAGAGTGAATGAGCAGTTCTTC. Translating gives CSARGLAGKRVNEQFF.

In nucleotides, the CDR3 is TGCAGTGCTCTCAGGACTAGCGGCGCTTCCGAGCAGTACTTC. It encodes CSALRTSGASEQYF. V gene TRBV20-1 combines with J gene TRBJ2-7, with 10 bases matching TRBD2. This CDR3 contains 14 residues. Germline V lookup: CDR1 DFQATT, CDR2 SNEGSKA (reference sequence). The trim removed 5 bases at V and 6 bases at J, leaving 10 bases unmatched.

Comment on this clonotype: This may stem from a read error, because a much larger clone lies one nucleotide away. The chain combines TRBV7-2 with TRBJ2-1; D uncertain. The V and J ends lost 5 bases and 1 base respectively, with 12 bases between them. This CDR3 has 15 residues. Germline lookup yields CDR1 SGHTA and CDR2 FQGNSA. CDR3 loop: CASSPDPESYNEQFF. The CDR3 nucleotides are TGTGCCAGCAGCCCAGACCCGGAATCCTACAATGAGCAGTTCTTC.

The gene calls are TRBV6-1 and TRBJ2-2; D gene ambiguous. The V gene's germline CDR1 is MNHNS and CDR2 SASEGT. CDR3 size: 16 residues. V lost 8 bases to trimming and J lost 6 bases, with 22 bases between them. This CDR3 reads CASPRSDLGSAGELFF. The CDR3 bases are TGTGCCAGCCCTCGCAGTGACCTCGGGTCGGCCGGGGAGCTGTTTTTT.

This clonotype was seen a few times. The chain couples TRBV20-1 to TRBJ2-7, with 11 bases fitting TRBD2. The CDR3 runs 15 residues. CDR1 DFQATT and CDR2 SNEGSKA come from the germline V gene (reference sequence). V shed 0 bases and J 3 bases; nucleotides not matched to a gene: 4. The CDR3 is CSARDPLAGDYEQYF. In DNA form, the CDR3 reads TGCAGTGCTAGAGACCCACTAGCGGGAGACTACGAGCAGTACTTC.

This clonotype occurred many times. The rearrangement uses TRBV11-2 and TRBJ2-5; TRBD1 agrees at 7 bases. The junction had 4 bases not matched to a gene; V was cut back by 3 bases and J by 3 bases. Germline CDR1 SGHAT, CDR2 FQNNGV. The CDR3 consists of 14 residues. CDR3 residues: CASSFGTAKETQYF. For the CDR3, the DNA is TGTGCCAGCAGCTTCGGGACAGCCAAAGAGACCCAGTACTTC.

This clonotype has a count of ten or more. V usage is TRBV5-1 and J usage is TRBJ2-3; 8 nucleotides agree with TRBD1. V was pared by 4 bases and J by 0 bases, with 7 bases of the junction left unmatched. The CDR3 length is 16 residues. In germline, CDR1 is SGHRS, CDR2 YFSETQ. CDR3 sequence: CASSLTGASSTDTQYF. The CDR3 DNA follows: TGCGCCAGCAGCCTGACAGGGGCCTCTAGCACAGATACGCAGTATTTT.

This CDR3 reads CASSPTGLKGGSYNEQFF. For the CDR3, the DNA is TGTGCCAGCAGCCCGACGGGACTCAAGGGGGGCTCCTACAATGAGCAGTTCTTC. The V gene is TRBV9, the J gene TRBJ2-1, with D possibly called TRBD1 or TRBD2 (6 bases each). Trimming cost V 4 bases and J 0 bases, with 20 bases left between them. The CDR3 has 18 amino acids. Looked up from germline, CDR1 is SGDLS and CDR2 is YYNGEE. The variable domain in full, completed from reference TRBV9 and TRBJ2-1, reads DSGVTQTPKHLITATGQRVTLRCSPRSGDLSVYWYQQSLDQGLQFLIQYYNGEERAKGNILERFSAQQFPDLHSELNLSSLELGDSALYFCASSPTGLKGGSYNEQFFGPGTRLTVL.

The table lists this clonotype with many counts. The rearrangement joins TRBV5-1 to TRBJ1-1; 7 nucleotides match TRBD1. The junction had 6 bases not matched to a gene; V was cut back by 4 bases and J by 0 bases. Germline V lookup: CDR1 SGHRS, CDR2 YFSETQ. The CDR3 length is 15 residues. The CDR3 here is CASSSSGGMNTEAFF. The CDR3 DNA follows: TGCGCCAGCAGCAGCTCAGGGGGGATGAACACTGAAGCTTTCTTT.

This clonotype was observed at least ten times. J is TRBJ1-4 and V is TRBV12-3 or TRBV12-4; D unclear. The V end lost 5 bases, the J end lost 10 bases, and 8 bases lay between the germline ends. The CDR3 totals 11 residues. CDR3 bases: TGTGCCAGCAGTAATACGAGAAAACTGTTTTTT. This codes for CASSNTRKLFF.

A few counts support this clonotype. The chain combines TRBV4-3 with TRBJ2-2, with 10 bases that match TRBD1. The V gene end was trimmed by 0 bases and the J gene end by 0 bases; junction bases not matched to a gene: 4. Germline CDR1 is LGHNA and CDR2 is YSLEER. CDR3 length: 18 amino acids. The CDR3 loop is CASSQEIGQGANTGELFF. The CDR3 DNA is TGCGCCAGCAGCCAAGAAATAGGACAGGGGGCGAACACCGGGGAGCTGTTTTTT.

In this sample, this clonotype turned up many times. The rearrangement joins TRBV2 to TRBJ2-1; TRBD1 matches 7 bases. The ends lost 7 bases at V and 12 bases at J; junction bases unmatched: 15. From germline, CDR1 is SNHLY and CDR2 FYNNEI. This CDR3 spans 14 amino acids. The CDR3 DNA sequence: TGTGCCAGCACCACCCACAGCTTAGACAGGGCGCAGTTCTTC. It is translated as CASTTHSLDRAQFF.

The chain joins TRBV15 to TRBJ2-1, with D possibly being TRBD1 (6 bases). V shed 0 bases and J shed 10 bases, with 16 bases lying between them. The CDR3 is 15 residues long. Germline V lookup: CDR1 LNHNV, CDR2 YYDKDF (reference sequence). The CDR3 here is CATSREGGPTEEQFF. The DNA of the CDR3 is TGTGCCACCAGCAGAGAAGGGGGACCGACCGAGGAGCAGTTCTTC.

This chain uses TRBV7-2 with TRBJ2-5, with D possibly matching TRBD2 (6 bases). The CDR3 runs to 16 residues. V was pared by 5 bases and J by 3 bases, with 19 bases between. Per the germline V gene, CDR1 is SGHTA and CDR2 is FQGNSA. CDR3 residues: CASSPAMGLGKETQYF. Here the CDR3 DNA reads TGTGCCAGCAGCCCAGCTATGGGACTGGGAAAAGAGACCCAGTACTTC. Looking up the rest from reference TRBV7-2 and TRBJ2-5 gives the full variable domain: GAGVSQSPSNKVTEKGKDVELRCDPISGHTALYWYRQSLGQGLEFLIYFQGNSAPDKSGLPSDRFSAERTGGSVSTLTIQRTQQEDSAVYLCASSPAMGLGKETQYFGPGTRLLVL.

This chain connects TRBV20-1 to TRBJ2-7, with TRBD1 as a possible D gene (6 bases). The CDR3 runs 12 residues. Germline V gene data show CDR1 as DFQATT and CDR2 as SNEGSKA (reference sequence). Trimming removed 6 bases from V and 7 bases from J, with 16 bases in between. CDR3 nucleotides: TGCAGTGCCCCGTCGGATGGGACAGAGCAGTACTTC. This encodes CSAPSDGTEQYF.

This chain's CDR3 is CASSSDGQETQYF. As DNA, the CDR3 is TGTGCCAGCAGCTCTGACGGCCAAGAGACCCAGTACTTC. The V and J genes are TRBV7-9 and TRBJ2-5; D unclear. V lost 4 bases and J 1 base, leaving 7 bases between the germline ends. This CDR3 region has 13 residues. Looked up from germline, CDR1 is SEHNR and CDR2 is FQNEAQ (reference sequence).

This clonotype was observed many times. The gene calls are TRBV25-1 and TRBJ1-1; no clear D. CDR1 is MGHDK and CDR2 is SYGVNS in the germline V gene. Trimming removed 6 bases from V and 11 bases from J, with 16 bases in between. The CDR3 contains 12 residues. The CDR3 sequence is CASSRLAEKAFF. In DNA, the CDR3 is TGTGCCAGCAGCCGCCTTGCCGAGAAGGCTTTCTTT.

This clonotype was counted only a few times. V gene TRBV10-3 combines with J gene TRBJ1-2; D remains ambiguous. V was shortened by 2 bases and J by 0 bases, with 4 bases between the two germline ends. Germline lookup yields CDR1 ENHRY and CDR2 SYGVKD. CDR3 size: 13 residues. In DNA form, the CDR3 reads TGTGCCATCAGTGAGACAGCTAACTATGGCTACACCTTC. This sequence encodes CAISETANYGYTF.

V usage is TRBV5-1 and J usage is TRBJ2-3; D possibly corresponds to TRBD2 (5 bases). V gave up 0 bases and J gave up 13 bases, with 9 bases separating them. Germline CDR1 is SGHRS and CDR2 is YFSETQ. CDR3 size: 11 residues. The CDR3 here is CASSLAGNKYF. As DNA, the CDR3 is TGCGCCAGCAGCTTGGCCGGGAATAAGTATTTT.

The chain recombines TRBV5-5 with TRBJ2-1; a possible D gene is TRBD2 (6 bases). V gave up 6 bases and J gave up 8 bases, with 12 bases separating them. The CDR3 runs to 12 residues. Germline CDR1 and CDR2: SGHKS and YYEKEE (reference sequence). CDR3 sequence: CASNPGVYEQFF. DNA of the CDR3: TGTGCCAGCAACCCGGGAGTCTATGAGCAGTTCTTC.

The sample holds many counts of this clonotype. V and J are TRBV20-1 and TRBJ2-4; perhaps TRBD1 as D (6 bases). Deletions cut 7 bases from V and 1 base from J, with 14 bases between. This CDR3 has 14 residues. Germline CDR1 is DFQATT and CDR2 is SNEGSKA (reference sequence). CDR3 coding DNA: TGCAGTGTTCAGGGGCCCCTCGCCAAAAACATTCAGTACTTC. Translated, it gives CSVQGPLAKNIQYF.

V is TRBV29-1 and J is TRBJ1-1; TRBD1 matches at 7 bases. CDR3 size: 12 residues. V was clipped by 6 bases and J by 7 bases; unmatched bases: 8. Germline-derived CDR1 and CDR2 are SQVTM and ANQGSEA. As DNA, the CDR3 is TGCAGCGTAGGACAGGCCTTAATTGAAGCTTTCTTT. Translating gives CSVGQALIEAFF.

For the CDR3, the DNA is TGTGCCAGCAGCTTGGTTGGGGACTATGGCTACACCTTC. Its translation: CASSLVGDYGYTF. V is TRBV5-6 and J is TRBJ1-2; no clear D. Per germline, CDR1 SGHDT and CDR2 YYEEEE. The V gene lost 0 bases and the J gene lost 3 bases, with 6 bases spanning the gap. The CDR3 sequence is 13 residues long.

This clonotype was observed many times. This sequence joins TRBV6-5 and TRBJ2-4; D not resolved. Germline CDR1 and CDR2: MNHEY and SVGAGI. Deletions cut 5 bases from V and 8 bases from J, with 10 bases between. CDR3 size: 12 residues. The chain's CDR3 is CASSPGSDIQYF. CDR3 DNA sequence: TGTGCCAGCAGTCCGGGTTCAGACATTCAGTACTTC.

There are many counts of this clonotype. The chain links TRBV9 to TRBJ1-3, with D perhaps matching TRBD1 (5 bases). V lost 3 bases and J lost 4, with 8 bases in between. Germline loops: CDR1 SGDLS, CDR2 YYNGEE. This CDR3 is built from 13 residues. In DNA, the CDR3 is TGTGCCAGCAGCGGGGAGGGGGGAAACACCATATATTTT. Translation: CASSGEGGNTIYF.

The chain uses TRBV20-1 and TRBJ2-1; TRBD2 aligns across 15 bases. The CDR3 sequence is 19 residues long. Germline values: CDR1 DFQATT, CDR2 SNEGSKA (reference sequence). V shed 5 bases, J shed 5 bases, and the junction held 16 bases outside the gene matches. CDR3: CSARVGLAGGGSRHNEQFF. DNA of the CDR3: TGCAGTGCTCGGGTGGGACTAGCGGGAGGAGGGAGTCGACACAATGAGCAGTTCTTC.

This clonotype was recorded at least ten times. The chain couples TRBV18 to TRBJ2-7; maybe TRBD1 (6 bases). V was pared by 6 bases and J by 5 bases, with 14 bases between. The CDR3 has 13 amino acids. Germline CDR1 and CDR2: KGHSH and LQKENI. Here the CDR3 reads CASSTKGVHEQYF. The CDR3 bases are TGTGCCAGCTCGACCAAGGGGGTCCACGAGCAGTACTTC.

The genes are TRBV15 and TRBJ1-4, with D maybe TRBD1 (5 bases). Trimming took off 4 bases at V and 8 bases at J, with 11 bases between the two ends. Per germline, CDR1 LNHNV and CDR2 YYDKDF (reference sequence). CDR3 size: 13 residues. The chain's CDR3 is CATSTPTGEKLFF. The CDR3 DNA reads TGTGCCACCAGCACCCCAACAGGAGAAAAACTGTTTTTT.

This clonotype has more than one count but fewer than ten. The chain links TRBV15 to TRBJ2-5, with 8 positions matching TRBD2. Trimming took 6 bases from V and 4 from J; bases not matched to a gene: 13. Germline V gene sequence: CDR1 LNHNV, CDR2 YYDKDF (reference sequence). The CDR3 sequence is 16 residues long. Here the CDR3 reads CATREERSGRRETQYF. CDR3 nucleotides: TGTGCCACCAGAGAGGAACGAAGCGGGAGACGAGAGACCCAGTACTTC.

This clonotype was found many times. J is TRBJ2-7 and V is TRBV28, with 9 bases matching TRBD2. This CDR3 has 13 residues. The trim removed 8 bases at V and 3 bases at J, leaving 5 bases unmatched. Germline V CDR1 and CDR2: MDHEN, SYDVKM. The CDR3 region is CASETSGGYEQYF. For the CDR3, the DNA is TGTGCCAGCGAGACTAGCGGAGGCTACGAGCAGTACTTC.